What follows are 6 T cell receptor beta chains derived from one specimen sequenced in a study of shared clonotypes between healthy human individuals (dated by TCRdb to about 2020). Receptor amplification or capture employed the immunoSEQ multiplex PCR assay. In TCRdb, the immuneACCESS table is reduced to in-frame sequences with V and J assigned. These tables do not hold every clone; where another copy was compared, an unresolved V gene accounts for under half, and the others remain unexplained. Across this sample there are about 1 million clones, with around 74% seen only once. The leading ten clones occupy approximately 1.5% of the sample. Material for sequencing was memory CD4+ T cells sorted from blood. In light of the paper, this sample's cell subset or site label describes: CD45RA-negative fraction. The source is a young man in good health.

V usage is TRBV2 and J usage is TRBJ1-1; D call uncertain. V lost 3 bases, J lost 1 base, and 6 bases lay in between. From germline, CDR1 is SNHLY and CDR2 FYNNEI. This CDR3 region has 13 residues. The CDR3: CASSDLPNTEAFF. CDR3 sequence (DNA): TGTGCCAGCAGTGATCTTCCGAACACTGAAGCTTTCTTT.

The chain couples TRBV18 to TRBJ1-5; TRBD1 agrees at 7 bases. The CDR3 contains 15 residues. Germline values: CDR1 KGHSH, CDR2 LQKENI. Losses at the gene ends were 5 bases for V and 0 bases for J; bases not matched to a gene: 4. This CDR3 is CASSSDRVSNQPQHF. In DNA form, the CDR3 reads TGTGCCAGCTCATCCGACAGGGTTAGCAATCAGCCCCAGCATTTT.

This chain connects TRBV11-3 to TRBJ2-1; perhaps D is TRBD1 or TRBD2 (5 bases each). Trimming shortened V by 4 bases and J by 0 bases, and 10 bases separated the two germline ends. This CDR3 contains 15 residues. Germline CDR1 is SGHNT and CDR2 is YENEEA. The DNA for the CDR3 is TGTGCCAGCAGCTCCGGGACGGGCTCCTACAATGAGCAGTTCTTC. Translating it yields CASSSGTGSYNEQFF. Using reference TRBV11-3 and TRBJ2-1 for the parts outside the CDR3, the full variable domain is EAGVVQSPRYKIIEKKQPVAFWCNPISGHNTLYWYLQNLGQGPELLIRYENEEAVDDSQLPKDRFSAERLKGVDSTLKIQPAELGDSAVYLCASSSGTGSYNEQFFGPGTRLTVL.

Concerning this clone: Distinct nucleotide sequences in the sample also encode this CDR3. This chain's CDR3 is CASSPGTGTYEQYF. Written as DNA, the CDR3 is TGTGCCAGCTCGCCCGGGACTGGAACCTACGAGCAGTACTTC. The V call is TRBV18, the J call TRBJ2-7; maybe TRBD2 (6 bases). Germline assignment: CDR1 KGHSH and CDR2 LQKENI. The CDR3 length is 14 residues. Trimming shortened V by 6 bases and J by 2 bases, and 14 bases separated the two germline ends. The full variable domain, completed using reference TRBV18 and TRBJ2-7, is NAGVMQNPRHLVRRRGQEARLRCSPMKGHSHVYWYRQLPEEGLKFMVYLQKENIIDESGMPKERFSAEFPKEGPSILRIQQVVRGDSAAYFCASSPGTGTYEQYFGPGTRLTVT.

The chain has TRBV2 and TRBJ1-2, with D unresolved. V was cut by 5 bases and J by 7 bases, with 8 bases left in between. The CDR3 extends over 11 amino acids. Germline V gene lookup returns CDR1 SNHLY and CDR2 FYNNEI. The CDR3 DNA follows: TGTGCCAGCAGTCTGGACGGTGGCTACACCTTC. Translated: CASSLDGGYTF.

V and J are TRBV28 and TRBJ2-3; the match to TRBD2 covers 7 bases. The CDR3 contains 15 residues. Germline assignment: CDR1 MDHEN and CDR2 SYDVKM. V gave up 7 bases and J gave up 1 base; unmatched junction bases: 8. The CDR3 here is CASTGGGLGTDTQYF. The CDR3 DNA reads TGTGCCAGCACTGGGGGGGGGTTGGGCACAGATACGCAGTATTTT. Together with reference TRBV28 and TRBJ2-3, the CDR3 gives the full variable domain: DVKVTQSSRYLVKRTGEKVFLECVQDMDHENMFWYRQDPGLGLRLIYFSYDVKMKEKGDIPEGYSVSREKKERFSLILESASTNQTSMYLCASTGGGLGTDTQYFGPGTRLTVL.